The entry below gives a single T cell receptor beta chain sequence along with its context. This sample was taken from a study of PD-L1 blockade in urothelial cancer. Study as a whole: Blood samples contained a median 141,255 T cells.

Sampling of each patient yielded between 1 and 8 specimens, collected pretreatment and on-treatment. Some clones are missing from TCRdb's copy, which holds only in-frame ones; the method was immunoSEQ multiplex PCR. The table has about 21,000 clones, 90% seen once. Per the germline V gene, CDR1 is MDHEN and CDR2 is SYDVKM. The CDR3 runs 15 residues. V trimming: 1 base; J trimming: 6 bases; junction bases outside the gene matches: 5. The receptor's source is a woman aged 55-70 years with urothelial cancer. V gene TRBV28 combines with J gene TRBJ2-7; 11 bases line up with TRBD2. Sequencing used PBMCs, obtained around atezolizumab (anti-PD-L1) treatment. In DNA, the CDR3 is TGTGCCAGCAGTTTATCCTCTAGCGGGAGGAGCGAGCAGTACTTC. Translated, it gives CASSLSSSGRSEQYF.